This T cell receptor (beta chain) was recorded in a study of T-cell memory formation after mild COVID-19. A single record per CDR3 protein comes from TCRdb applying MiXCR to the 5' RACE reads. The top ten clones hold 2.1% of a sample with under 250,000 distinct CDR3 sequences, 15% of them seen once. V shed 2 bases and J shed 3 bases, with 14 bases lying between them. CDR3 length: 16 amino acids. Germline CDR1 ENHRY, CDR2 SYGVKD. This clonotype was counted ten times or more. J is TRBJ1-5 and V is TRBV10-3, with a tentative D call TRBD1 (5 bases). The clonotype comes from an adult woman who had mild COVID-19 (a few samples of this study predate the infection). Cell type and time point are not known. Sequenced input: PBMCs or a T cell subset sorted from them (not recorded which). This CDR3 reads CAISEIGGTNNQPQHF. The CDR3 nucleotides are TGTGCCATCAGTGAGATCGGGGGGACCAACAATCAGCCCCAGCATTTT.